Given below is one T cell receptor (beta chain) in context. Which antigen it targets is not known. No base quality values were provided; no much bigger clone lies one nucleotide off. The entire amount of isolated RNA was reverse transcribed using the High Capacity cDNA Reverse Transcription Kit, so the sequenced TCRB transcripts were expressed ones. Deep immunoSEQ sequencing was performed on naive, central memory and regulatory T cell samples, with an average of around 3.4 million total reads per sample. Sorted cells were lysed in RLT buffer, and RNA was extracted using DNase-treated RNeasy Micro or Mini kits according to cell number. Each cell subset was processed on its own to prevent cross-contamination, while patient and healthy donor samples were processed together. TCRB sequences were amplified from cDNA with the immunoSEQ multiplex PCR, producing 87-bp fragments spanning the CDR3 region. Sequencing of the amplicons was done on the Illumina HiSeq platform. The study's own analysis went as follows. PCR bias was computationally corrected using synthetic template baselines, reads within Hamming distance 2 were collapsed, and singletons that could not be merged were discarded. Reads were aligned against IMGT so that V, D and J genes, CDR3 length and insertions or deletions at six rearrangement sites could be assigned. Within each subset, clonotype counts were normalized to the number of sorted cells before true diversity and Gini coefficients were calculated with the tcR R package. Repertoire sharing was quantified using the overlap coefficient calculated on TCRB nucleotide sequences. As a proxy for the pre-selection repertoire, out-of-frame TCRB sequences from naive cells were analyzed. TCRdb took over this immuneACCESS table, retaining in-frame rearrangements with V and J assigned. Such tables are incomplete; in checked studies, under half of the missing clones stem from an unresolved V gene, and the remainder is unexplained. That table is the source of V, J and clone size, and D and trimming were worked out from the DNA. The sample yields 400,000 to 600,000 clones; about 29% were counted once. Clones ranked in the top ten supply roughly 0.066% of the sample.

Each donor gave one peripheral blood draw, averaging roughly 100 mL, which was collected into heparinised tubes. A BD FACSAria II was used to sort naive, central memory, regulatory and stem cell-like memory CD4+ T cells with a panel that included CD45RO, CCR7, CD25, CD127, CD95 and CD27. Every sorted population had a purity above 95%. Right away, PBMCs were isolated by Lymphoprep density gradient centrifugation and were stained directly, with no culture step. So that batch effects would be minimized, each experiment stained and sorted samples in pairs, pairing one healthy donor with one patient. The data derive from a study of beta chain features in type 1 diabetes (dated by TCRdb to 2016 to 2019). Describing the broader study: Mean age, gender distribution, total cell number and subset yield were not different between patients and healthy donors. A total of under 120,000,000 sorted cells were examined across all samples, and RNA yield correlated strongly with the number of cells per subset. In the study, recently diagnosed type 1 diabetes patients and matched healthy donors were compared on the TCRB repertoires of their sorted circulating CD4+ T cell subsets. Naive and central memory subsets were obtained from all 28 donors, but regulatory and stem cell-like memory subsets were isolated from only 8 patients and roughly 8 healthy donors.

From the germline V gene, CDR1 is SGHRS and CDR2 is YFSETQ. Deletion took 0 bases off V and 0 bases off J, with a span of 6 bases between the germline ends. From the cysteine through the phenylalanine, the CDR3 covers 14 amino acids. Of the read, only the CDR3 DNA is kept; its 42 bases are in frame from base 1. What the research found in general, with its limitations: At VDJ recombination sites, type 1 diabetes patients had fewer insertions and more deleted nucleotides, which implies abnormalities in thymic rearrangement. In all four CD4+ subsets, TCRB CDR3 length was moderately but significantly shorter in type 1 diabetes patients. Shorter templates might be favored by PCR, yet because patient and control samples were amplified and corrected together, any such skew would affect both groups equally. Because cDNA was sequenced instead of genomic DNA, highly expressing activated cells could be over-represented, though the groups showed no difference in activation or CD3 levels. Because the HLA sub-analyses included only small numbers of individuals, any influence of HLA type on TCRB rearrangement was left unresolved. Naive, central memory and regulatory TCRB repertoires appeared to be more similar among patients than among healthy donors.

The sequence came from a man aged 18 to 29 in good health. The V and J segments used are TRBV5-1 and TRBJ1-1; TRBD1 might be the D gene, on 5 matching bases. Sequencing was performed on naive CD4+ T cells from blood. The cell subset or site label on this specimen signifies: true naive CD4+ T cells. The CDR3 protein sequence reads: CASSLAGMNTEAFF. The DNA sequence is as follows: TGCGCCAGCAGCTTGGCAGGGATGAACACTGAAGCTTTCTTT.